These 19 T cell receptor beta chains originate from one sample sequenced in a study of blood T cell repertoires in COVID-19. Sequencing was performed with immunoSEQ multiplex PCR; in TCRdb, only in-frame clones are kept and a portion is missing. The repertoire includes under 300,000 clones, approximately 80% of them detected once, and around 1.5% sits in the top ten. The sample consisted of peripheral blood. The origin of the receptors is a woman aged 35 to 49 who had recovered from COVID-19.

V gene TRBV5-4 combines with J gene TRBJ2-7; TRBD1 matches at 8 bases. The CDR3 runs 14 residues. With V trimmed by 5 bases and J by 3 bases, 7 bases remained unmatched. Germline-derived CDR1 and CDR2 are SGHNT and YYREEE (reference sequence). CDR3 coding DNA: TGTGCCAGCAGTCCAACGGGACAGGTCTACGAGCAGTACTTC. It is translated as CASSPTGQVYEQYF.

The gene calls are TRBV5-1 and TRBJ2-7, with D uncertain. This CDR3 is built from 14 residues. The germline gives CDR1 SGHRS, CDR2 YFSETQ. Trimming removed 4 bases from V and 3 bases from J, with 14 bases in between. CDR3 residues: CASSPSVLSYEQYF. Here the CDR3 DNA reads TGCGCCAGCAGCCCCTCTGTCCTTAGCTACGAGCAGTACTTC.

CDR3 region: CASISGGAGNEQFF. The CDR3 bases are TGTGCCAGCATTAGCGGGGGTGCTGGTAATGAGCAGTTCTTC. V is TRBV28 and J is TRBJ2-1, with TRBD2 matching 9 bases. Unmatched junction bases numbered 8, after V lost 7 bases and J lost 7 bases. This CDR3 comprises 14 residues. Germline CDR1 MDHEN, CDR2 SYDVKM.

On this clone: In the same sample, other DNA sequences code for this CDR3. The chain combines TRBV5-1 with TRBJ1-1; D remains ambiguous. Per germline, CDR1 SGHRS and CDR2 YFSETQ. This CDR3 has 13 amino acids. Between the trimmed V and J ends, which lost 4 bases and 1 base, there was a span of 8 bases. CDR3 protein: CASSPQQNTEAFF. The CDR3, as DNA: TGCGCCAGCAGCCCCCAACAGAACACTGAAGCTTTCTTT. The whole variable domain, filled in from reference TRBV5-1 and TRBJ1-1, reads KAGVTQTPRYLIKTRGQQVTLSCSPISGHRSVSWYQQTPGQGLQFLFEYFSETQRNKGNFPGRFSGRQFSNSRSEMNVSTLELGDSALYLCASSPQQNTEAFFGQGTRLTVV.

The V call is TRBV2, the J call TRBJ1-2; D is perhaps TRBD1 (6 bases). Trimming took 7 bases from V and 2 from J, leaving 14 bases between them. The CDR3 totals 14 residues. Germline V CDR1 and CDR2: SNHLY, FYNNEI. In nucleotides, the CDR3 is TGTGCCAGCACCCCGCAGGGGTCAAACTATGGCTACACCTTC. The encoded protein is CASTPQGSNYGYTF.

This clone was detected only a few times. J is TRBJ1-5 and V is TRBV19, with 8 bases that match TRBD1. The V and J ends lost 10 bases and 5 bases, in that order; junction bases with no gene match: 13. The CDR3 length is 15 residues. Germline V gene data show CDR1 as LNHDA and CDR2 as SQIVND (reference sequence). CDR3 region: CAKDLMNRGDQPQHF. As DNA, the CDR3 is TGTGCCAAGGACCTAATGAACAGGGGGGATCAGCCCCAGCATTTT.

The CDR3 is CSVNLQGRLETQYF. The CDR3 region has the DNA TGCAGCGTAAACCTTCAGGGGCGACTAGAGACCCAGTACTTC. The rearrangement links TRBV29-1 to TRBJ2-5; weak D call: TRBD1 (6 bases). The CDR3 is 14 residues long. Germline V gene sequence: CDR1 SQVTM, CDR2 ANQGSEA. V was pared by 6 bases and J by 4 bases, with 18 bases between.

This rearrangement joins TRBV29-1 to TRBJ2-7; 7 bases fit TRBD1. V shed 4 bases, J shed 5 bases, and the junction held 11 bases outside the gene matches. The germline V gene has CDR1 SQVTM and CDR2 ANQGSEA. This CDR3 has 14 amino acids. CDR3 nucleotide sequence: TGCAGCGTTGCAGTGGTTCACAGGGGCGACGAGCAGTACTTC. As protein: CSVAVVHRGDEQYF.

CDR3 in DNA: TGTGCCATCAGTGAGTTACAGGGGGCCGACAGCGAGCAGTACTTC. Translation gives CAISELQGADSEQYF. V gene TRBV10-3 combines with J gene TRBJ2-7; TRBD1 matches 9 bases. Germline loops: CDR1 ENHRY, CDR2 SYGVKD. V was clipped by 1 base and J by 6 bases; unmatched bases: 7. The CDR3 contains 15 residues.

The V gene is TRBV27, the J gene TRBJ2-3; 8 bases are a match to TRBD2. Germline CDR1 and CDR2: MNHEY and SMNVEV (reference sequence). CDR3 size: 16 residues. V was pared by 5 bases and J by 7 bases, with 14 bases of the junction left unmatched. CDR3 region: CASSPRISGVGYTQYF. The CDR3 nucleotides are TGTGCCAGCAGTCCCCGCATTAGCGGGGTCGGTTATACGCAGTATTTT.

CDR3 sequence (DNA): TGTGCCAGCAGACATTCAGGGAACTCTGGGGCCAACGTCCTGACTTTC. Its protein product is CASRHSGNSGANVLTF. This rearrangement joins TRBV28 to TRBJ2-6; tentatively, D is TRBD1 (5 bases). The CDR3 sequence is 16 residues long. Deletions cut 6 bases from V and 0 bases from J, with 12 bases between. Germline lookup yields CDR1 MDHEN and CDR2 SYDVKM.

This clone came up once. CDR3 sequence: CASSQDERDTQYF. The DNA for the CDR3 is TGCGCCAGCAGCCAAGACGAGCGGGATACGCAGTATTTT. The gene calls are TRBV4-1 and TRBJ2-3; D might be TRBD2 (5 bases). This CDR3 contains 13 residues. Germline lookup yields CDR1 MGHRA and CDR2 YSYEKL. With 0 bases removed from V and 6 bases from J, the gap between germline ends came to 7 bases.

DNA of the CDR3: TGTGCCAGCAGCGGACTCCTAGAAACTAACTATGGCTACACCTTC. Its protein is CASSGLLETNYGYTF. V and J are TRBV3-1 (or the pseudogene TRBV3-2) and TRBJ1-2; D remains ambiguous. This CDR3 region has 15 residues. CDR1 is LGHDT, CDR2 YNNKEL, per germline (reference sequence). The ends were cut back, 5 bases at V and 0 bases at J, with 13 bases in the middle.

The chain couples TRBV6-5 to TRBJ1-5; possibly TRBD1 for D (6 bases). CDR1 is MNHEY and CDR2 is SVGAGI in the germline V gene. V gave up 6 bases and J gave up 6 bases, with 15 bases separating them. The CDR3 covers 14 residues. CDR3 sequence: CASRRGAMGQPQHF. The DNA for the CDR3 is TGTGCCAGCAGGCGGGGGGCTATGGGTCAGCCCCAGCATTTT.

The rearrangement uses TRBV5-1 and TRBJ2-7, with D perhaps matching TRBD1 (6 bases). The V gene lost 0 bases and the J gene lost 2 bases, with 12 bases spanning the gap. CDR1 and CDR2 from the germline V gene are SGHRS and YFSETQ. The CDR3 contains 15 residues. CDR3 residues: CASSLDPGAAYEQYF. CDR3 coding DNA: TGCGCCAGCAGCTTGGATCCAGGGGCCGCCTACGAGCAGTACTTC.

The V call is TRBV19, the J call TRBJ1-4; the match to TRBD1 covers 10 bases. J was trimmed by 6 bases and V by 5 bases; bases with no gene match: 3. This CDR3 spans 14 amino acids. Germline V gene lookup returns CDR1 LNHDA and CDR2 SQIVND (reference sequence). In DNA form, the CDR3 reads TGTGCCAGTAGTGACGGGACAGGGGATGAAAAACTGTTTTTT. This sequence encodes CASSDGTGDEKLFF.

This chain connects TRBV2 to TRBJ2-2, with TRBD1 matching 8 bases. There are 16 residues in the CDR3. V was clipped by 7 bases and J by 7 bases; unmatched bases: 14. The germline CDR1 and CDR2 sequences are SNHLY and FYNNEI. The chain's CDR3 is CASTQDRGSSGGELFF. For the CDR3, the DNA is TGTGCCAGCACCCAAGACAGGGGCAGTTCTGGCGGGGAGCTGTTTTTT.

The chain recombines TRBV5-4 with TRBJ1-2; tentatively, D is TRBD1 (6 bases). There are 12 residues in the CDR3. The V end was cut by 0 bases, the J end by 6 bases, with 6 bases between. Germline loops: CDR1 SGHNT, CDR2 YYREEE (reference sequence). The CDR3 sequence: CASSLGTDGYTF. The CDR3, as DNA: TGTGCCAGCAGCTTGGGGACAGATGGCTACACCTTC.

The chain couples TRBV5-4 to TRBJ2-1; 9 bases align to TRBD2. Germline trimming cut 1 base from V and 8 bases from J; bases unmatched to any gene: 7. The CDR3 consists of 15 residues. Per the germline V gene, CDR1 is SGHNT and CDR2 is YYREEE (reference sequence). Written as DNA, the CDR3 is TGTGCCAGCAGCTTGTTGCTAGCGGGGACCGATGAGCAGTTCTTC. Its protein is CASSLLLAGTDEQFF.